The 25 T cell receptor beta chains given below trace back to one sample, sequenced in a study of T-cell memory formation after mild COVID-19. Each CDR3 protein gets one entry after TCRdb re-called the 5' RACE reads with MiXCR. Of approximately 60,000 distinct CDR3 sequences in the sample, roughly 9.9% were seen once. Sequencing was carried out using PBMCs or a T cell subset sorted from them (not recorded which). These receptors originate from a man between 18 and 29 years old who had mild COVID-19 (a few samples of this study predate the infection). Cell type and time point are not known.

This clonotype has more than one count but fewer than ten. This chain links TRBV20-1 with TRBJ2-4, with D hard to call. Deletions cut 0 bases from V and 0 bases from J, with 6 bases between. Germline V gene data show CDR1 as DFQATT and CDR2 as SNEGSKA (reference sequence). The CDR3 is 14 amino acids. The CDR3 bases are TGCAGTGCTAGAGATCAATTAGCCAAAAACATTCAGTACTTC. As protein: CSARDQLAKNIQYF.

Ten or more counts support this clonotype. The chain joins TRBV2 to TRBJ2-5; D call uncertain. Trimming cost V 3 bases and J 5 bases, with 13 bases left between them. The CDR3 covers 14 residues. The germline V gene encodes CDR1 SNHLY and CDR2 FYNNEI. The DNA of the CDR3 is TGTGCCAGCAGTGAGGTAGTCCCCAAGGAGACCCAGTACTTC. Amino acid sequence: CASSEVVPKETQYF.

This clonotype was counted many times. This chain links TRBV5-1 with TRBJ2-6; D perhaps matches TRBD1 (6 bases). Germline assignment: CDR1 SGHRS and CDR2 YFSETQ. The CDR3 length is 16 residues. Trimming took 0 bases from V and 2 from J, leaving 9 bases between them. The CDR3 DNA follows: TGCGCCAGCAGCTTGGATGGGGGCGCTGGGGCCAACGTCCTGACTTTC. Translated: CASSLDGGAGANVLTF.

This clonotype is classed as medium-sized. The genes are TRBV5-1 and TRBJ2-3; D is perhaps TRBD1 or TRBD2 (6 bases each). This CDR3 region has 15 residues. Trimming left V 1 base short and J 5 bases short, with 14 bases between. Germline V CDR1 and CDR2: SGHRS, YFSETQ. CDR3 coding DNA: TGCGCCAGCAGCTTGATGGGGGGCCGGGGAGATACGCAGTATTTT. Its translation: CASSLMGGRGDTQYF.

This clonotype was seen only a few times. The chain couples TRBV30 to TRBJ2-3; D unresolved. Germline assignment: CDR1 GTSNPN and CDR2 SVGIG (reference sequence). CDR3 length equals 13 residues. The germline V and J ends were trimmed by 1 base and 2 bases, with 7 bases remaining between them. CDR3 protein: CAWSGGNTDTQYF. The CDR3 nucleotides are TGTGCCTGGAGTGGGGGAAACACAGATACGCAGTATTTT. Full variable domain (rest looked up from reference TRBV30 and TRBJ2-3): SQTIHQWPATLVQPVGSPLSLECTVEGTSNPNLYWYRQAAGRGLQLLFYSVGIGQISSEVPQNLSASRPQDRQFILSSKKLLLSDSGFYLCAWSGGNTDTQYFGPGTRLTVL.

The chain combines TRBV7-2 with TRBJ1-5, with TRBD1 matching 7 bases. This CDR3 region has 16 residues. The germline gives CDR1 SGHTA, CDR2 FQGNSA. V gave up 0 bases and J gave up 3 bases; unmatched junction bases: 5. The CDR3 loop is CASSLAGGRVNQPQHF. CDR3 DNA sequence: TGTGCCAGCAGCTTAGCAGGGGGCCGAGTCAATCAGCCCCAGCATTTT.

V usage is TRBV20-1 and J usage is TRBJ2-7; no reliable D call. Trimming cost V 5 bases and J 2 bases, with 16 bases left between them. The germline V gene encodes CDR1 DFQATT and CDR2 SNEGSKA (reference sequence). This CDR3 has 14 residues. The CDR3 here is CSASDPTRAYEQYF. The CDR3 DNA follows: TGCAGTGCTTCGGACCCCACCCGGGCCTACGAGCAGTACTTC.

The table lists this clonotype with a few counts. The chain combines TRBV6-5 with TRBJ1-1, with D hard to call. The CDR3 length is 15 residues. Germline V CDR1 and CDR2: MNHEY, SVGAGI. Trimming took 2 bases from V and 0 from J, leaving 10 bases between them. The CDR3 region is CASSYRTGMNTEAFF. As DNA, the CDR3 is TGTGCCAGCAGTTACCGAACGGGAATGAACACTGAAGCTTTCTTT.

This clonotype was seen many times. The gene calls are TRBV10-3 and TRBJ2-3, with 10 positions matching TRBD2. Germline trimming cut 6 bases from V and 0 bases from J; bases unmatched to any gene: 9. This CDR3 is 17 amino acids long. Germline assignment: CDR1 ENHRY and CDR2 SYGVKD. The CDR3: CAISEGLAYTSTDTQYF. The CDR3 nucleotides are TGTGCCATCAGCGAGGGACTAGCGTATACGAGCACAGATACGCAGTATTTT.

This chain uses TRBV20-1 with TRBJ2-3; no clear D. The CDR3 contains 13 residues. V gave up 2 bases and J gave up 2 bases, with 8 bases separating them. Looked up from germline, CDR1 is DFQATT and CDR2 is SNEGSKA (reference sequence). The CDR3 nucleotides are TGCAGTGCTAGATACCAAGACACAGATACGCAGTATTTT. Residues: CSARYQDTDTQYF.

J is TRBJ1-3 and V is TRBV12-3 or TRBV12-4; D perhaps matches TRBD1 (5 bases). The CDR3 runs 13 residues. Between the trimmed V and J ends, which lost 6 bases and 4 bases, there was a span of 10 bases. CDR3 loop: CASSHRQGNTIYF. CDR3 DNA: TGTGCCAGCAGCCATCGACAGGGAAACACCATATATTTT.

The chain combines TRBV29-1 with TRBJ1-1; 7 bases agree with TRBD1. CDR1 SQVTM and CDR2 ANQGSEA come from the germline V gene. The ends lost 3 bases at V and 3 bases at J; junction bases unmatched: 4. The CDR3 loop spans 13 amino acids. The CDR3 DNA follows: TGCAGCGTTGATACAGGGGAGGACACTGAAGCTTTCTTT. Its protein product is CSVDTGEDTEAFF.

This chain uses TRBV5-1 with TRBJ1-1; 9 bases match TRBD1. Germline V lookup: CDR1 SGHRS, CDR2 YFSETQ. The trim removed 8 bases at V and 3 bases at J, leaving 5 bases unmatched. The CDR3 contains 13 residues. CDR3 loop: CASTGGSDTEAFF. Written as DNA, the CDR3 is TGCGCCAGTACAGGGGGCTCCGACACTGAAGCTTTCTTT.

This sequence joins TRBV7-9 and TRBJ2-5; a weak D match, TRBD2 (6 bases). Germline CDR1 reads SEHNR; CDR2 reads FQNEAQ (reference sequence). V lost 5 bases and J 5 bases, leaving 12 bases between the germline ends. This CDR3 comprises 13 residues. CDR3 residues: CASSRGGGETQYF. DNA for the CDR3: TGTGCCAGCAGCCGGGGAGGTGGGGAGACCCAGTACTTC.

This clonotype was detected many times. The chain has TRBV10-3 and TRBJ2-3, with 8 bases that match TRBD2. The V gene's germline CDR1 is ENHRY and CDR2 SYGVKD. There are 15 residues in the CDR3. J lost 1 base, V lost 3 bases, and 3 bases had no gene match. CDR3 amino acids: CAISDAGGRTDTQYF. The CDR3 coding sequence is TGTGCCATCAGTGACGCGGGGGGCCGCACAGATACGCAGTATTTT.

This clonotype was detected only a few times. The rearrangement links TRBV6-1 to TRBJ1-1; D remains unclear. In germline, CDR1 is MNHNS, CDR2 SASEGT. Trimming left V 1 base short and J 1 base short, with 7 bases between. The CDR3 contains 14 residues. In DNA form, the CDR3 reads TGTGCCAGCAGTGAAGTGGTAACGAACACTGAAGCTTTCTTT. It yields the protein CASSEVVTNTEAFF.

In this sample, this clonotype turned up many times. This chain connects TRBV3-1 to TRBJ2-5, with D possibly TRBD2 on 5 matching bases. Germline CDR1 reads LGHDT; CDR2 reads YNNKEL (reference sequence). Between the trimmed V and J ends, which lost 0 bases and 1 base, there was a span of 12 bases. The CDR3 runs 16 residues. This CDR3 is CASSQESLGSQETQYF. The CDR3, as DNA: TGTGCCAGCAGCCAAGAATCACTAGGGAGCCAAGAGACCCAGTACTTC.

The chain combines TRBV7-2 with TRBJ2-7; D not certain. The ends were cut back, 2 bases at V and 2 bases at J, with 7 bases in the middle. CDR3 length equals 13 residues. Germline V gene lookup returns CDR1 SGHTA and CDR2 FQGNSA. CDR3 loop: CASSLQPAYEQYV. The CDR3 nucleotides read TGTGCCAGCAGCTTACAACCTGCCTACGAGCAGTACGTC.

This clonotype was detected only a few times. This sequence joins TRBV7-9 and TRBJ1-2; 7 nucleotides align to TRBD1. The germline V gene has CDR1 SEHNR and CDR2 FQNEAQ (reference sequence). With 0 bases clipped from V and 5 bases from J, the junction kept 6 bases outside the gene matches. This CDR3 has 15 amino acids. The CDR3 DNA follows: TGTGCCAGCAGCTTAGCGCAGGGGGAGGTGTATGGCTACACCTTC. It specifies CASSLAQGEVYGYTF. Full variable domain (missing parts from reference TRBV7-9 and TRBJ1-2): DTGVSQNPRHKITKRGQNVTFRCDPISEHNRLYWYRQTLGQGPEFLTYFQNEAQLEKSRLLSDRFSAERPKGSFSTLEIQRTEQGDSAMYLCASSLAQGEVYGYTFGSGTRLTVV.

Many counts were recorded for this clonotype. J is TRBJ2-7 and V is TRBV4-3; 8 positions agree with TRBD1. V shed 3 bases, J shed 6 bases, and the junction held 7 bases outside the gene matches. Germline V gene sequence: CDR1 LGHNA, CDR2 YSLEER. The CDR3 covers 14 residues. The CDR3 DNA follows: TGCGCCAGCAGCCATGGACAGGGAAGTGGCGAGCAGTACTTC. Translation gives CASSHGQGSGEQYF.

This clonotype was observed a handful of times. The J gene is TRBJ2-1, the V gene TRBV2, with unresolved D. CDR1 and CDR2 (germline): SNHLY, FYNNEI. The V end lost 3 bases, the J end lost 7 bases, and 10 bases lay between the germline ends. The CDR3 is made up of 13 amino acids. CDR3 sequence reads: CASSDQSRNEQFF. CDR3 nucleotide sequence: TGTGCCAGCAGTGACCAATCGAGGAATGAGCAGTTCTTC.

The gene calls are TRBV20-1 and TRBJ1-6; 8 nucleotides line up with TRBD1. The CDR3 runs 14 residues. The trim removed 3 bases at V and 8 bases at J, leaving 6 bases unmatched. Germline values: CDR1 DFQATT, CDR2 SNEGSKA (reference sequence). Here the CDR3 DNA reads TGCAGTGCTAGGGGAACAGGGGGAGATTCACCCCTCCACTTT. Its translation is CSARGTGGDSPLHF.

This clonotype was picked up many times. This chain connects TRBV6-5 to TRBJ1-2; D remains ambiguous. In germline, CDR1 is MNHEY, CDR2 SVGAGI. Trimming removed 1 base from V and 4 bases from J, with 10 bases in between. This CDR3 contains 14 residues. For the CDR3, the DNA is TGTGCCAGCAGTTACTTGGGAGTTAGCTATGGCTACACCTTC. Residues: CASSYLGVSYGYTF.

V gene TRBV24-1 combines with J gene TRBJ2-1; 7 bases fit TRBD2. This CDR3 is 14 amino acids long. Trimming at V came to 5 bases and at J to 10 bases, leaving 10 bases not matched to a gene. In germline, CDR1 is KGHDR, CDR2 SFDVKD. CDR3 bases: TGTGCCACCAGTGGTACAGTCGGGGAGGGGGAGCAGTTCTTC. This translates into CATSGTVGEGEQFF.

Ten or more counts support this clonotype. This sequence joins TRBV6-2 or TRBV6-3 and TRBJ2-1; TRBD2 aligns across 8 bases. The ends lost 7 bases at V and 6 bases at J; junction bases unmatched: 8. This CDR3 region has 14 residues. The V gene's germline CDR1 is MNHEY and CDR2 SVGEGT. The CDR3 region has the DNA TGTGCCAGCACTCACACCACTAGCGGCAATGAGCAGTTCTTC. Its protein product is CASTHTTSGNEQFF.